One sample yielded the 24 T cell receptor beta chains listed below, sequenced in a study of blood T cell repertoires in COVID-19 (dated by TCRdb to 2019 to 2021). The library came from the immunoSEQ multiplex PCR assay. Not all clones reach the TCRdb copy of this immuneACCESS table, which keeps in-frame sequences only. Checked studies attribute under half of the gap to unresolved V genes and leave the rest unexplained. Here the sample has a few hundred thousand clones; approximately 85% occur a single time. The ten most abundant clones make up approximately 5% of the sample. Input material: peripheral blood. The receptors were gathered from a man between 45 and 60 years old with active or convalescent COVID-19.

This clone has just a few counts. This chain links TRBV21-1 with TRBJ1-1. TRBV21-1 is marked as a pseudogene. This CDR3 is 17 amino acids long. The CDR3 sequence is CASSKMARGCKATEAFF. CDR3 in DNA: TGTGCCAGCAGCAAAATGGCCCGGGGATGTAAGGCCACTGAAGCTTTCTTT.

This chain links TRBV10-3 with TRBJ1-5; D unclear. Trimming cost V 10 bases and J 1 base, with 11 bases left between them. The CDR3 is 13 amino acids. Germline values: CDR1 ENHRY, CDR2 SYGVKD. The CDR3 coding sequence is TGTGCCACCACGGAGGTAAGCAATCAGCCCCAGCATTTT. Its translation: CATTEVSNQPQHF.

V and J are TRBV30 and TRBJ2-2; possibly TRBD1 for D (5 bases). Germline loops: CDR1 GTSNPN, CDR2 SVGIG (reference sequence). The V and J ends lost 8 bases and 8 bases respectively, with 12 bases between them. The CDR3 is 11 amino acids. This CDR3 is CADDSSGELFF. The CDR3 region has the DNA TGTGCCGACGACAGTTCTGGGGAGCTGTTTTTT.

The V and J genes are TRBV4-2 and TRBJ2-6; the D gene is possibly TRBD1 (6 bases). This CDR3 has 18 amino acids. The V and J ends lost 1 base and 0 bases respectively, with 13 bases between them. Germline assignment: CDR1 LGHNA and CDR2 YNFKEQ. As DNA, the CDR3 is TGTGCCAGCAGCCAAGGTACAGGGCTCGACTCTGGGGCCAACGTCCTGACTTTC. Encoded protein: CASSQGTGLDSGANVLTF.

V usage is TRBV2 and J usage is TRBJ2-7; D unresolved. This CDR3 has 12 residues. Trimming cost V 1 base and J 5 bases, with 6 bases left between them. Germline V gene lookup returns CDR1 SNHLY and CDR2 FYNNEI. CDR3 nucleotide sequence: TGTGCCAGCAGTGAAGGTCTCGACGAGCAGTACTTC. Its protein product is CASSEGLDEQYF.

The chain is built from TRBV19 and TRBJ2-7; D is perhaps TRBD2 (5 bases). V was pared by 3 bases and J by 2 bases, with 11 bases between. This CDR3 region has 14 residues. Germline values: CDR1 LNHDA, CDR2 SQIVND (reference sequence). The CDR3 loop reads CASSMLAAPYEQYF. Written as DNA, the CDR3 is TGTGCCAGTAGTATGCTAGCCGCCCCCTACGAGCAGTACTTC.

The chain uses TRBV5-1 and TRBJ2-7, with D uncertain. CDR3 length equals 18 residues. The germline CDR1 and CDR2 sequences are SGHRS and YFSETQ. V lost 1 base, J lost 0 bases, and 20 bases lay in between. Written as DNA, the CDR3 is TGCGCCAGCAGCTTGTGGCGTCGAGACACCCTGAGCTCCTACGAGCAGTACTTC. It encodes CASSLWRRDTLSSYEQYF. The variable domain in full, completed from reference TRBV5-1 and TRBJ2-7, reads KAGVTQTPRYLIKTRGQQVTLSCSPISGHRSVSWYQQTPGQGLQFLFEYFSETQRNKGNFPGRFSGRQFSNSRSEMNVSTLELGDSALYLCASSLWRRDTLSSYEQYFGPGTRLTVT.

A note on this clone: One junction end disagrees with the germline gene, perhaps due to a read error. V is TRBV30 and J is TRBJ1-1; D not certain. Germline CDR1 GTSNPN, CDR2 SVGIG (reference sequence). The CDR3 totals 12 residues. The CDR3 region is CAWSVSYEEARF. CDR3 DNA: TGTGCCTGGAGTGTTTCGTATGAAGAGGCAAGATTT. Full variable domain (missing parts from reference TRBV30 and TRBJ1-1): SQTIHQWPATLVQPVGSPLSLECTVEGTSNPNLYWYRQAAGRGLQLLFYSVGIGQISSEVPQNLSASRPQDRQFILSSKKLLLSDSGFYLCAWSVSYEEARFGQGTRLTVV.

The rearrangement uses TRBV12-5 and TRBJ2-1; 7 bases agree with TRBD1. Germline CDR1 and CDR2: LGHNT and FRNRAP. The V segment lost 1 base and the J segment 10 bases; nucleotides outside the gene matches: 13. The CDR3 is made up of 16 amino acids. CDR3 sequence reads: CASGLALLTGAEEQFF. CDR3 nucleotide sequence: TGTGCTAGTGGTTTGGCCCTTTTAACAGGGGCGGAGGAGCAGTTCTTC.

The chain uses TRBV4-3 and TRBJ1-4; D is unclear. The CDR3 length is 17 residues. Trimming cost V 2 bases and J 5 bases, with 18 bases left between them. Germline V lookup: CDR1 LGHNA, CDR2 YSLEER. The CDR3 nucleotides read TGCGCCAGCAGCCAATCCCCCCAGAGAACTAGGAATGAAAAACTGTTTTTT. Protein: CASSQSPQRTRNEKLFF.

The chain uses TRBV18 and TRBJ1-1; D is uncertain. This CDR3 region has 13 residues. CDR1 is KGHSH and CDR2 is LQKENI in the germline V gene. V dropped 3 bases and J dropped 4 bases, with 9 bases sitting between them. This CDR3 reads CASSPKGGTEAFF. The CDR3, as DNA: TGTGCCAGCTCACCTAAGGGAGGCACTGAAGCTTTCTTT.

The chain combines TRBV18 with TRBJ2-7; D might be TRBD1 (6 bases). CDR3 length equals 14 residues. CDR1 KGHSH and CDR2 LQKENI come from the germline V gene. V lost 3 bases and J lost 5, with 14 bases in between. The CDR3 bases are TGTGCCAGCTCACCTCCGAGGGGGAGAAACGAGCAGTACTTC. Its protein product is CASSPPRGRNEQYF.

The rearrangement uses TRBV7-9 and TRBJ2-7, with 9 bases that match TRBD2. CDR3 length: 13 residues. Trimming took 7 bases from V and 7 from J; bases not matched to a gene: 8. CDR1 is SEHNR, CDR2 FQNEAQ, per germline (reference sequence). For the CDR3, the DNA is TGTGCCAGCAAGACTAGCGGTTCTGCGGAGCAGTACTTC. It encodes CASKTSGSAEQYF.

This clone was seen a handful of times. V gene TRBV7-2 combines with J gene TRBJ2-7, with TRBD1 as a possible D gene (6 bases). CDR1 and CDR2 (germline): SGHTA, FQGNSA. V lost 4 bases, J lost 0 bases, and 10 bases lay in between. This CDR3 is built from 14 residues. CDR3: CASSYKGDSYEQYF. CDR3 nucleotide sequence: TGTGCCAGCAGCTATAAGGGGGACTCCTACGAGCAGTACTTC. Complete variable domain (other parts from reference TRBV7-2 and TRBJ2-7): GAGVSQSPSNKVTEKGKDVELRCDPISGHTALYWYRQSLGQGLEFLIYFQGNSAPDKSGLPSDRFSAERTGGSVSTLTIQRTQQEDSAVYLCASSYKGDSYEQYFGPGTRLTVT.

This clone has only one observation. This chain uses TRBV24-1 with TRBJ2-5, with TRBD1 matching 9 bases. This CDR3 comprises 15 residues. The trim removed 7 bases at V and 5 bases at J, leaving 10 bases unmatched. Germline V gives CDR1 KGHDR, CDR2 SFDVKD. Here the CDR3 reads CATRGLQGARETQYF. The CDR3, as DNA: TGTGCCACCAGAGGTTTACAGGGGGCGCGGGAGACCCAGTACTTC.

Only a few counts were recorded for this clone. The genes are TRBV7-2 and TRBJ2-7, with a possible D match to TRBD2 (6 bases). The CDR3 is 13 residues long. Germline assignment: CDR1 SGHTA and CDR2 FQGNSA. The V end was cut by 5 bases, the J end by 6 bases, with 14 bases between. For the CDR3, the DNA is TGTGCCAGCAGCATTACTAGCCCTGGCGAGCAGTACTTC. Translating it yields CASSITSPGEQYF.

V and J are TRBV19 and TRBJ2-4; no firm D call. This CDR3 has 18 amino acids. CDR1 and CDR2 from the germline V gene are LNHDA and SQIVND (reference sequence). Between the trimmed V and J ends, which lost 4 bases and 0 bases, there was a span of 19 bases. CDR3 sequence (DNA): TGTGCCAGTAGTAGCGTAGTGGGCCGCGAACTAGCCAAAAACATTCAGTACTTC. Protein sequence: CASSSVVGRELAKNIQYF.

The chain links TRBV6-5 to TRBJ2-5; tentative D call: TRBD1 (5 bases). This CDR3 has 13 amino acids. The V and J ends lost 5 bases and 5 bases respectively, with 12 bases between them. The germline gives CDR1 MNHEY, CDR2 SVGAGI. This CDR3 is CASSQGISETQYF. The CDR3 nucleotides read TGTGCCAGCAGTCAGGGTATTTCGGAGACCCAGTACTTC.

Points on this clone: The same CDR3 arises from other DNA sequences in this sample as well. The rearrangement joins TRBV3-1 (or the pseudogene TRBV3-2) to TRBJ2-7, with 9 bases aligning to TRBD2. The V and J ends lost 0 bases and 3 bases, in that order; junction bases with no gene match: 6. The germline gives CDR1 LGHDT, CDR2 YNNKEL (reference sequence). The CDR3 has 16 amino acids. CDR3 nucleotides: TGTGCCAGCAGCCAAGAATCGACTAGCGGAAACTACGAGCAGTACTTC. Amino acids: CASSQESTSGNYEQYF.

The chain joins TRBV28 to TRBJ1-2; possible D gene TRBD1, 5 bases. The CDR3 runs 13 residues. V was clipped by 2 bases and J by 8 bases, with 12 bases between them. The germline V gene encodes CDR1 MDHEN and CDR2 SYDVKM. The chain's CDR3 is CASSLQGPEGYTF. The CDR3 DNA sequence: TGTGCCAGCAGTTTACAGGGCCCGGAGGGCTACACCTTC.

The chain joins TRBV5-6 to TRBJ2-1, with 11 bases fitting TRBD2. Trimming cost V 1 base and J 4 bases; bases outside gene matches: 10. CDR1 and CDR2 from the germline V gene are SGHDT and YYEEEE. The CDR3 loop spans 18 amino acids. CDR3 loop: CASSLRATSGSFYNEQFF. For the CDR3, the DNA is TGTGCCAGCAGCTTGAGGGCCACTAGCGGGAGTTTTTACAATGAGCAGTTCTTC.

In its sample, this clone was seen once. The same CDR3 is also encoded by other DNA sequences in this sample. The chain's CDR3 is CAWSVSSGNTIYF. CDR3 nucleotides: TGTGCCTGGAGTGTCAGCTCTGGAAACACCATATATTTT. The genes are TRBV30 and TRBJ1-3; D not resolved. With 0 bases removed from V and 0 bases from J, the gap between germline ends came to 3 bases. The CDR3 length is 13 residues. Germline CDR1 is GTSNPN and CDR2 is SVGIG (reference sequence). The full variable domain, in which reference TRBV30 and TRBJ1-3 provide the parts outside the CDR3, is SQTIHQWPATLVQPVGSPLSLECTVEGTSNPNLYWYRQAAGRGLQLLFYSVGIGQISSEVPQNLSASRPQDRQFILSSKKLLLSDSGFYLCAWSVSSGNTIYFGEGSWLTVV.

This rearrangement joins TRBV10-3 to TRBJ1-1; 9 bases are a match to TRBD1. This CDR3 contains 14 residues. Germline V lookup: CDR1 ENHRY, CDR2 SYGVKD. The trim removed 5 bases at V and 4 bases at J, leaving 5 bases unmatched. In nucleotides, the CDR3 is TGTGCCATCAGTACTCTGACAGGGGGCACTGAAGCTTTCTTT. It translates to CAISTLTGGTEAFF.

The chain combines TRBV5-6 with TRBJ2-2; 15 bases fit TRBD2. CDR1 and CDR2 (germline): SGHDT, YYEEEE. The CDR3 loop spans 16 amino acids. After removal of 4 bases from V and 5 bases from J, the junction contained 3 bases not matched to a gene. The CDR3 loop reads CASSAGLAGGTGELFF. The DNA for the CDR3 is TGTGCCAGCAGCGCGGGACTAGCGGGAGGAACCGGGGAGCTGTTTTTT.